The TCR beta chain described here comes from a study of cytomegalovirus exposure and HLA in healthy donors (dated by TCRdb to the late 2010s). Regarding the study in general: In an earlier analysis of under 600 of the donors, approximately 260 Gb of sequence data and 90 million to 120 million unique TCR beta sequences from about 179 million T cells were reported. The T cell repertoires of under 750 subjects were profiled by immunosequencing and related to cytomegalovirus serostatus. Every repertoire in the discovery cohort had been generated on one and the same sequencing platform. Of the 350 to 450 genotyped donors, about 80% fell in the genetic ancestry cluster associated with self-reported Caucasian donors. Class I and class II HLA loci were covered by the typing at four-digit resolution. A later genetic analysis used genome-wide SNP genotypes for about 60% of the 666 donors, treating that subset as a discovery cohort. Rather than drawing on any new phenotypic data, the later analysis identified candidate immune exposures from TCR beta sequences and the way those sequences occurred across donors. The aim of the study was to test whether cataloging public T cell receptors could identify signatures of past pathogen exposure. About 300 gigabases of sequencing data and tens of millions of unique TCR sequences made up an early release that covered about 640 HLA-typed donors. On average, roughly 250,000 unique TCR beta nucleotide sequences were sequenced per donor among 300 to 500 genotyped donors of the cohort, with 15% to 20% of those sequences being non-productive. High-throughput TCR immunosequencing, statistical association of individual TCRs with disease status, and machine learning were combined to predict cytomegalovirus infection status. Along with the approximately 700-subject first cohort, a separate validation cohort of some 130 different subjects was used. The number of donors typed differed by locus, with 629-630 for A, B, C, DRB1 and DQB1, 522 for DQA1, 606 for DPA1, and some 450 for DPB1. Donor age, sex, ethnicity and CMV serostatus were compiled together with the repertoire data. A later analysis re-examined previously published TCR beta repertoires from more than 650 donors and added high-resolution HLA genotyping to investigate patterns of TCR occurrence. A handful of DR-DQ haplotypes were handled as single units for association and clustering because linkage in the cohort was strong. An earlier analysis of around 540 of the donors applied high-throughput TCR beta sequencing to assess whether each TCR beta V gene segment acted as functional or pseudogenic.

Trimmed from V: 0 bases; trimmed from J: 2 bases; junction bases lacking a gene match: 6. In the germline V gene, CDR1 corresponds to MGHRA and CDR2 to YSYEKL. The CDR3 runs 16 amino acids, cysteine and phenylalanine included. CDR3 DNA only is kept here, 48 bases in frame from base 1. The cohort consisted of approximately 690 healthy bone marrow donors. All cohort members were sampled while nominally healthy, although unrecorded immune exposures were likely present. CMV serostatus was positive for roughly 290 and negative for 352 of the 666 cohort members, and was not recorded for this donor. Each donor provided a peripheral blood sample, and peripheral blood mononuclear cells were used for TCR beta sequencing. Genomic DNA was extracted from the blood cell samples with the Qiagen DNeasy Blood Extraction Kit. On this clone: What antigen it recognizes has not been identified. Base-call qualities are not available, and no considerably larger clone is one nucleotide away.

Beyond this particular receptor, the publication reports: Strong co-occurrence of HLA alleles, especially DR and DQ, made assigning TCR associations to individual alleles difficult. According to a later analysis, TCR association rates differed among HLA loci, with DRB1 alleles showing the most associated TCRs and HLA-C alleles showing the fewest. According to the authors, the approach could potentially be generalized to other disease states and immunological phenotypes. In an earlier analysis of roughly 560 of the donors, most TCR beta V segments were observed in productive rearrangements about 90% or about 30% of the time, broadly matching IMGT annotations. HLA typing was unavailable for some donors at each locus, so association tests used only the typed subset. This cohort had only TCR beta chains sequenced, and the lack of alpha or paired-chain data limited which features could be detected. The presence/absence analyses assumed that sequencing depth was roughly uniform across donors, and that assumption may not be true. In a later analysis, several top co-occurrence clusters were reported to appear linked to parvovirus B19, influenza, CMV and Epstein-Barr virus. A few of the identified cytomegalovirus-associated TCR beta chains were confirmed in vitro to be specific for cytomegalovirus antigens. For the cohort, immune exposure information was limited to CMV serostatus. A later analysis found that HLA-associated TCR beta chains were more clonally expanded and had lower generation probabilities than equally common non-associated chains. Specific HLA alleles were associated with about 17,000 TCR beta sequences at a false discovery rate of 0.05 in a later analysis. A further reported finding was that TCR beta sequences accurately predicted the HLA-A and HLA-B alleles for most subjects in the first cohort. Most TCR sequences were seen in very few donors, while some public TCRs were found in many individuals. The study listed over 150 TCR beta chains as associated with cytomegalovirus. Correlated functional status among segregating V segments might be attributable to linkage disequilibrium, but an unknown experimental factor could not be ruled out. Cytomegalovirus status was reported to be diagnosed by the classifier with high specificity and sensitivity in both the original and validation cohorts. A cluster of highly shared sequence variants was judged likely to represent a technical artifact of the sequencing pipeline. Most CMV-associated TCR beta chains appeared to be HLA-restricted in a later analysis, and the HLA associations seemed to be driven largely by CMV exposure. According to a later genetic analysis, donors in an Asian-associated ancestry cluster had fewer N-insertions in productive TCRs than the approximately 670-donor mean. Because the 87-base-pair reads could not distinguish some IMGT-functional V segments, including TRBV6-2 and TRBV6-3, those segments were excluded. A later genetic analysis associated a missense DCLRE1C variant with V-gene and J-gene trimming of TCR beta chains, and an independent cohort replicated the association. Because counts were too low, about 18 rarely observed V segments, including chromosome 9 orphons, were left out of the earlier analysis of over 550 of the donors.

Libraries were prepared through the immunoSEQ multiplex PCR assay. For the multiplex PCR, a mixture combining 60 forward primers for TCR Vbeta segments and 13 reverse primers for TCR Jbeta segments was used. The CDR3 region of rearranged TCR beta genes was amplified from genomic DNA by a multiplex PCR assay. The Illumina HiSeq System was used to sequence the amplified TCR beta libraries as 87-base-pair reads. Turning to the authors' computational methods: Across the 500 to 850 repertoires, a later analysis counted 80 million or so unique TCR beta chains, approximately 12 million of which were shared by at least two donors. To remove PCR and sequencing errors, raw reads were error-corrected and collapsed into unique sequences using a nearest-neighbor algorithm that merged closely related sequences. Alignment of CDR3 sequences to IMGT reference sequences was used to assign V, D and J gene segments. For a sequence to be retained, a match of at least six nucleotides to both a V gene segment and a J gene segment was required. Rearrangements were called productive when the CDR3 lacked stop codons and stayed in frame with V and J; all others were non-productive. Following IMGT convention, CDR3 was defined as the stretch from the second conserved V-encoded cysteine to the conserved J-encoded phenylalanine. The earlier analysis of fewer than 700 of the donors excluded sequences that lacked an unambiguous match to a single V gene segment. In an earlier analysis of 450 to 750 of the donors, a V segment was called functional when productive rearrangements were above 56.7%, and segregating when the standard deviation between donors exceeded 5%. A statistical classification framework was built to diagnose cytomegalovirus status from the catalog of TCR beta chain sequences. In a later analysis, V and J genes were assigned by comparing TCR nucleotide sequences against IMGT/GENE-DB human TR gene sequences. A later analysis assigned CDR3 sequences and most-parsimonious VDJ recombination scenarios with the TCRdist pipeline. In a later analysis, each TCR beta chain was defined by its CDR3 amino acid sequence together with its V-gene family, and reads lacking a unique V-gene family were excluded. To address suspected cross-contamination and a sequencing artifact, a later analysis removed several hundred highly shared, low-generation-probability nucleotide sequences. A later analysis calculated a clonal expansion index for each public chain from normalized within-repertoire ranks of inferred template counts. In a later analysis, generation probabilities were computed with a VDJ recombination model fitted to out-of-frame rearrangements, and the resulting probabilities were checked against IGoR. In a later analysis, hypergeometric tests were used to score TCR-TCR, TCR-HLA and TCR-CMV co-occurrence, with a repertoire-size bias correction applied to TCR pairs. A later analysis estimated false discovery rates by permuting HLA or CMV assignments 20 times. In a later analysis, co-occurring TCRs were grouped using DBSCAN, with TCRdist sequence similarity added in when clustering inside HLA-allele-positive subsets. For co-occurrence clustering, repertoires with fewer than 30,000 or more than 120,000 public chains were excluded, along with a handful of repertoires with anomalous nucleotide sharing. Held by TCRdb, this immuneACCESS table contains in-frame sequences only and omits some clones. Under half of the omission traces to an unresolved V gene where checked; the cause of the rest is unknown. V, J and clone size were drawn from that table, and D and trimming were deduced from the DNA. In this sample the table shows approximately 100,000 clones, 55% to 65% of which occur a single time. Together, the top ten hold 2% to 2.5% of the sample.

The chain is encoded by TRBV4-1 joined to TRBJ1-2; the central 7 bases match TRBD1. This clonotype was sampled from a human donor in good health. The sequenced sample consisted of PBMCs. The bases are TGCGCCAGCAGCCAAGATCAATACAGGGGAAACTATGGCTACACCTTC. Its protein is CASSQDQYRGNYGYTF.